Below are 26 T cell receptor beta chains sequenced from a single sample in a study of blood T cell repertoires in COVID-19. Generated by immunoSEQ multiplex PCR, the TCRdb table keeps only in-frame clones and is missing some. The sample has roughly 50,000 clones; 90% are singletons. The sample was peripheral blood. These receptors were taken from a man between 65 and 85 years old with acute or convalescent COVID-19.

The chain uses TRBV25-1 and TRBJ1-2, with 7 bases lining up with TRBD1. Losses at the gene ends were 5 bases for V and 7 bases for J; bases not matched to a gene: 10. Germline V lookup: CDR1 MGHDK, CDR2 SYGVNS. The CDR3 spans 14 residues. CDR3 DNA: TGTGCCAGCAGTTCAGGCGACAGGGTATCTGGCTACACCTTC. Amino acids: CASSSGDRVSGYTF.

This clone was detected once. The genes are TRBV4-3 and TRBJ1-6, with a possible D match to TRBD1 (5 bases). V was pared by 0 bases and J by 13 bases, with 10 bases between. The CDR3 extends over 13 amino acids. The germline gives CDR1 LGHNA, CDR2 YSLEER. The CDR3 loop reads CASSQDSGRPLHF. The CDR3 DNA is TGCGCCAGCAGCCAAGATTCAGGGAGGCCCCTCCACTTT.

The chain recombines TRBV4-1 with TRBJ1-1; D call uncertain. Between the trimmed V and J ends, which lost 3 bases and 1 base, there was a span of 15 bases. The germline V gene has CDR1 MGHRA and CDR2 YSYEKL. This CDR3 contains 16 residues. DNA of the CDR3: TGCGCCAGCAGCCATATCCAACTTAGTCCGAACACTGAAGCTTTCTTT. This gives the protein CASSHIQLSPNTEAFF.

The chain couples TRBV4-2 to TRBJ2-7, with a weak D call TRBD2 (6 bases). The V and J ends lost 1 base and 0 bases respectively, with 10 bases between them. Germline CDR1 is LGHNA and CDR2 is YNFKEQ. The CDR3 sequence is 15 residues long. CDR3 in amino acids: CASSQGTTSSYEQYF. Here the CDR3 DNA reads TGTGCCAGCAGCCAAGGCACGACTAGCTCCTACGAGCAGTACTTC.

The V gene is TRBV7-9, the J gene TRBJ1-1; TRBD1 matches at 7 bases. Germline-derived CDR1 and CDR2 are SEHNR and FQNEAQ (reference sequence). V was pared by 3 bases and J by 0 bases, with 7 bases of the junction left unmatched. The CDR3 loop spans 16 amino acids. The CDR3, as DNA: TGTGCCAGCAGCTTCCCCGACAGGGAAATGAACACTGAAGCTTTCTTT. Protein: CASSFPDREMNTEAFF.

The rearrangement uses TRBV11-2 and TRBJ2-4; a weak D match, TRBD2 (6 bases). Germline lookup yields CDR1 SGHAT and CDR2 FQNNGV. Between the trimmed V and J ends, which lost 2 bases and 1 base, there was a span of 12 bases. The CDR3 runs to 16 residues. CDR3 bases: TGTGCCAGCAGCTTATATCCGGGGGAGGCCAAAAACATTCAGTACTTC. The encoded protein is CASSLYPGEAKNIQYF.

The rearrangement links TRBV30 to TRBJ1-5; D may be TRBD1 (5 bases). The V end lost 0 bases, the J end lost 7 bases, and 10 bases lay between the germline ends. This CDR3 comprises 13 residues. From germline, CDR1 is GTSNPN and CDR2 SVGIG (reference sequence). CDR3 nucleotides: TGTGCCTGGAGTGTGCAGGGTGCACAGCCCCAGCATTTT. It encodes CAWSVQGAQPQHF.

The rearrangement links TRBV5-5 to TRBJ1-2; the D is unclear. Looked up from germline, CDR1 is SGHKS and CDR2 is YYEKEE (reference sequence). V was cut by 4 bases and J by 0 bases, with 10 bases left in between. This CDR3 comprises 14 residues. The CDR3 loop reads CASSLRNTNYGYTF. In DNA form, the CDR3 reads TGTGCCAGCAGCCTCAGGAATACTAACTATGGCTACACCTTC.

This rearrangement joins TRBV9 to TRBJ1-6; 8 nucleotides align to TRBD1. CDR3 length equals 15 residues. In germline, CDR1 is SGDLS, CDR2 YYNGEE. V was clipped by 4 bases and J by 3 bases; unmatched bases: 3. In DNA form, the CDR3 reads TGTGCCAGCAGCTCAGGGGGCGTCTATAATTCACCCCTCCACTTT. Translated, it gives CASSSGGVYNSPLHF.

The rearrangement links TRBV19 to TRBJ2-7; TRBD1 matches at 7 bases. Trimming took 1 base from V and 2 from J; bases not matched to a gene: 2. The germline gives CDR1 LNHDA, CDR2 SQIVND (reference sequence). This CDR3 comprises 14 residues. CDR3 DNA sequence: TGTGCCAGTAGTATAGTGGGACAGACCTACGAGCAGTACTTC. This translates into CASSIVGQTYEQYF.

This chain joins TRBV3-1 (or the pseudogene TRBV3-2) and TRBJ1-2; a possible D gene is TRBD1 (6 bases). V was cut by 5 bases and J by 2 bases, with 9 bases left in between. Germline V lookup: CDR1 LGHDT, CDR2 YNNKEL (reference sequence). The CDR3 has 13 amino acids. Written as DNA, the CDR3 is TGTGCCAGCAGCGCCCAGGGGAACTATGGCTACACCTTC. Its translation is CASSAQGNYGYTF.

The genes are TRBV28 and TRBJ1-2; tentatively, D is TRBD1 (5 bases). Between the trimmed V and J ends, which lost 5 bases and 0 bases, there was a span of 13 bases. This CDR3 is built from 15 residues. Germline lookup yields CDR1 MDHEN and CDR2 SYDVKM. The CDR3 nucleotides are TGTGCCAGCAGTGATCTGGGGGGGGCTAACTATGGCTACACCTTC. Translation gives CASSDLGGANYGYTF.

V and J are TRBV11-3 and TRBJ1-2; 8 bases are shared with TRBD1. Trimming at V came to 6 bases and at J to 5 bases, leaving 2 bases not matched to a gene. The CDR3 is made up of 12 amino acids. Germline CDR1 is SGHNT and CDR2 is YENEEA. The DNA for the CDR3 is TGTGCCAGCAGGAGACAGGGGTATGGCTACACCTTC. Protein sequence: CASRRQGYGYTF.

This sequence joins TRBV18 and TRBJ1-2, with a weak D call TRBD1 (5 bases). Germline V gives CDR1 KGHSH, CDR2 LQKENI. This CDR3 contains 13 residues. The germline V and J ends were trimmed by 4 bases and 8 bases, with 14 bases remaining between them. The DNA of the CDR3 is TGTGCCAGCTCACTAAGACAGCCTGCCGGCTACACCTTC. Translating gives CASSLRQPAGYTF.

The V and J genes are TRBV5-1 and TRBJ1-1; TRBD1 matches at 7 bases. V lost 5 bases and J lost 3; bases outside the gene matches: 7. The CDR3 has 14 amino acids. Germline CDR1 is SGHRS and CDR2 is YFSETQ. The CDR3 DNA follows: TGCGCCAGCAGGCCTACACAGGGGTACACTGAAGCTTTCTTT. Translation: CASRPTQGYTEAFF.

The gene calls are TRBV30 and TRBJ2-3; 9 bases fit TRBD2. The V and J ends lost 3 bases and 0 bases, in that order; junction bases with no gene match: 7. CDR3 length: 16 residues. CDR1 and CDR2 (germline): GTSNPN, SVGIG (reference sequence). The CDR3 coding sequence is TGTGCCTGGAGACCACGACTAGCGGCTAGCACAGATACGCAGTATTTT. It is translated as CAWRPRLAASTDTQYF.

This clone was seen only once. The chain recombines TRBV14 with TRBJ1-1; TRBD1 might be the D (5 bases). CDR3 length equals 16 residues. The germline V gene has CDR1 SGHDN and CDR2 FVKESK. The V gene lost 1 base and the J gene lost 1 base, with 13 bases spanning the gap. The chain's CDR3 is CASSQVRGTGNTEAFF. In nucleotides, the CDR3 is TGTGCCAGCAGCCAAGTACGGGGGACGGGGAACACTGAAGCTTTCTTT.

The chain links TRBV18 to TRBJ1-5; 7 nucleotides match TRBD1. There are 16 residues in the CDR3. Trimming took 5 bases from V and 0 from J; bases not matched to a gene: 7. Germline lookup yields CDR1 KGHSH and CDR2 LQKENI. The CDR3 DNA sequence: TGTGCCAGCTCATCTGGGACAGCACATAGCAATCAGCCCCAGCATTTT. It codes for CASSSGTAHSNQPQHF.

There are a few counts of this clone. The chain is built from TRBV2 and TRBJ1-1; TRBD1 matches 7 bases. Germline lookup yields CDR1 SNHLY and CDR2 FYNNEI. The J segment lost 7 bases and the V segment lost 6 bases, leaving 17 bases of the junction unmatched. This CDR3 comprises 16 residues. In DNA form, the CDR3 reads TGTGCCAGCAGGGAGACAGGGATTATCTTTGTGGTTGAAGCTTTCTTT. Translating gives CASRETGIIFVVEAFF.

The chain is built from TRBV5-1 and TRBJ2-5, with 9 bases lining up with TRBD1. Germline-derived CDR1 and CDR2 are SGHRS and YFSETQ. CDR3 length: 16 amino acids. After removal of 0 bases from V and 2 bases from J, the junction contained 5 bases not matched to a gene. CDR3 residues: CASSLAGQGGQETQYF. CDR3 nucleotides: TGCGCCAGCAGCTTGGCGGGACAGGGCGGGCAAGAGACCCAGTACTTC. Full variable domain (missing parts from reference TRBV5-1 and TRBJ2-5): KAGVTQTPRYLIKTRGQQVTLSCSPISGHRSVSWYQQTPGQGLQFLFEYFSETQRNKGNFPGRFSGRQFSNSRSEMNVSTLELGDSALYLCASSLAGQGGQETQYFGPGTRLLVL.

V is TRBV7-9 and J is TRBJ1-2, with D uncertain. V gave up 3 bases and J gave up 2 bases, with 7 bases separating them. CDR3 length: 13 amino acids. Per the germline V gene, CDR1 is SEHNR and CDR2 is FQNEAQ (reference sequence). The CDR3 sequence is CASSLTRNYGYTF. Written as DNA, the CDR3 is TGTGCCAGCAGCTTGACTCGAAACTATGGCTACACCTTC.

The V call is TRBV5-4, the J call TRBJ2-2; 7 bases match TRBD1. CDR1 and CDR2 (germline): SGHNT, YYREEE (reference sequence). The CDR3 loop spans 15 amino acids. With 3 bases clipped from V and 7 bases from J, the junction kept 9 bases outside the gene matches. Here the CDR3 DNA reads TGTGCCAGCAGCTCCGACAGGGTCCGGATCGGGGAGCTGTTTTTT. It yields the protein CASSSDRVRIGELFF.

For this clone: One end of the junction does not line up with germline, which may come from a read error. This chain connects TRBV12-3 or TRBV12-4 to TRBJ2-7; TRBD1 agrees at 12 bases. CDR3 length: 12 residues. In DNA, the CDR3 is TGTGCCAGCACCGGGACAGGGGGCGAGCCTTTTTTC. This codes for CASTGTGGEPFF.

The gene calls are TRBV4-3 and TRBJ2-2; 8 bases match TRBD1. The CDR3 is made up of 16 amino acids. The V segment lost 0 bases and the J segment 4 bases; nucleotides outside the gene matches: 4. Germline CDR1 and CDR2: LGHNA and YSLEER. The CDR3: CASSQERGQGTGELFF. The CDR3 bases are TGCGCCAGCAGCCAAGAACGAGGACAGGGCACCGGGGAGCTGTTTTTT.

V and J are TRBV7-9 and TRBJ1-2, with D possibly TRBD1 on 6 matching bases. Germline-derived CDR1 and CDR2 are SEHNR and FQNEAQ (reference sequence). Trimming took off 5 bases at V and 2 bases at J, with 12 bases between the two ends. This CDR3 has 14 residues. The CDR3 nucleotides are TGTGCCAGCAGCCCCAGGGGCCTGAACTATGGCTACACCTTC. This encodes CASSPRGLNYGYTF. Based on the CDR3 plus reference TRBV7-9 and TRBJ1-2, the full variable domain is DTGVSQNPRHKITKRGQNVTFRCDPISEHNRLYWYRQTLGQGPEFLTYFQNEAQLEKSRLLSDRFSAERPKGSFSTLEIQRTEQGDSAMYLCASSPRGLNYGYTFGSGTRLTVV.

This chain uses TRBV4-3 with TRBJ1-3; no clear D. Trimming cost V 3 bases and J 4 bases, with 10 bases left between them. Germline V gives CDR1 LGHNA, CDR2 YSLEER. The CDR3 totals 14 residues. The CDR3 here is CASSQSTRGNTIYF. The CDR3 bases are TGCGCCAGCAGCCAGTCCACCAGAGGAAACACCATATATTTT.